A single sample gave rise to the 14 T cell receptor beta chains below, sequenced in a study of vaccination effects on CD4 cells after COVID-19. Antigens of these TCRs are unknown. Antigen-specific CD4+ T cells were expanded (with viral peptide pools) by the ViraFEST assay ahead of sequencing. A 10-day culture period preceded the isolation of CD4+ T cells. Either the BNT162b2 or mRNA-1273 vaccine was given to participants in two doses. The assay was immunoSEQ multiplex PCR, and TCRdb's table has in-frame clones only and misses some. The data contain about 16,000 clones, around 76% of them singletons. Sequenced material: CD4+ T cells from PBMCs cultured with HCoV-NL63 spike peptides, taken after COVID-19 vaccination. These TCRs come from a human donor who received a COVID-19 vaccine.

The V call is TRBV20-1, the J call TRBJ2-3, with D unresolved. Deletions cut 3 bases from V and 1 base from J, with 20 bases between. Germline assignment: CDR1 DFQATT and CDR2 SNEGSKA (reference sequence). The CDR3 is 17 residues long. The CDR3 sequence: CSASVPFPGRGTDTQYF. The CDR3 coding sequence is TGCAGTGCTAGTGTTCCTTTTCCCGGCCGTGGCACAGATACGCAGTATTTT.

The V and J genes are TRBV4-1 and TRBJ2-7, with D possibly being TRBD2 (7 bases). The CDR3 is 16 residues long. Germline V gene lookup returns CDR1 MGHRA and CDR2 YSYEKL. With 0 bases removed from V and 0 bases from J, the gap between germline ends came to 12 bases. The CDR3 sequence is CASSQEGGAFSYEQYF. CDR3 sequence (DNA): TGCGCCAGCAGCCAAGAAGGGGGGGCCTTCTCCTACGAGCAGTACTTC.

In nucleotides, the CDR3 is TGTGCCAGCAGTGAAGCGGGGGGGAATCAGCCCCAGCATTTT. Translated, it gives CASSEAGGNQPQHF. The J gene is TRBJ1-5, the V gene TRBV6-1; D is possibly TRBD1 (5 bases). The CDR3 loop spans 14 amino acids. CDR1 is MNHNS, CDR2 SASEGT, per germline. V gave up 0 bases and J gave up 4 bases, with 7 bases separating them.

This clone is labeled large (0.1 to 1%). In the same sample, other DNA sequences code for this CDR3. The rearrangement links TRBV28 to TRBJ1-1; D is uncertain. The CDR3 length is 13 residues. Trimming took 3 bases from V and 1 from J, leaving 6 bases between them. Germline values: CDR1 MDHEN, CDR2 SYDVKM. The CDR3 DNA reads as TGTGCCAGCAGTTTCCGGAGGAACACTGAAGCTTTCTTT. It encodes CASSFRRNTEAFF.

The V and J genes are TRBV6-1 and TRBJ2-1; 13 bases fit TRBD2. From germline, CDR1 is MNHNS and CDR2 SASEGT. The CDR3 has 16 amino acids. After removal of 3 bases from V and 7 bases from J, the junction contained 6 bases not matched to a gene. CDR3 loop: CASSDWTSGSKNEQFF. CDR3 DNA sequence: TGTGCCAGCAGTGATTGGACTAGCGGGAGTAAGAATGAGCAGTTCTTC.

J is TRBJ2-3 and V is TRBV28, with 7 bases identical to TRBD2. The CDR3 is made up of 14 amino acids. Germline V CDR1 and CDR2: MDHEN, SYDVKM. With V trimmed by 3 bases and J by 3 bases, 3 bases remained unmatched. Here the CDR3 DNA reads TGTGCCAGCAGTTTCGGGACTATTACAGATACGCAGTATTTT. Its protein is CASSFGTITDTQYF.

The gene calls are TRBV6-6 and TRBJ1-1; tentative D call: TRBD1 (5 bases). The CDR3 loop spans 13 amino acids. Germline V gives CDR1 MNHNY, CDR2 SVGAGI (reference sequence). The V and J ends lost 2 bases and 8 bases respectively, with 12 bases between them. CDR3 in DNA: TGTGCCAGCAGTTACGCTTCAGGGCCCGAAGCTTTCTTT. Translation gives CASSYASGPEAFF.

The chain carries TRBV5-1 and TRBJ2-7; D might be TRBD2 (6 bases). Deletions cut 0 bases from V and 0 bases from J, with 10 bases between. This CDR3 spans 15 amino acids. From germline, CDR1 is SGHRS and CDR2 YFSETQ. CDR3 loop: CASSLDGSTSYEQYF. CDR3 DNA sequence: TGCGCCAGCAGCTTGGACGGGAGCACCTCCTACGAGCAGTACTTC.

The chain employs TRBV19 and TRBJ1-1; the D gene is possibly TRBD1 (5 bases). The germline CDR1 and CDR2 sequences are LNHDA and SQIVND (reference sequence). The CDR3 runs 14 residues. The germline V and J ends were trimmed by 3 bases and 1 base, with 9 bases remaining between them. CDR3: CASSIREPNTEAFF. DNA for the CDR3: TGTGCCAGTAGTATCAGGGAGCCGAACACTGAAGCTTTCTTT.

This chain joins TRBV7-2 and TRBJ1-6; possibly TRBD1 for D (5 bases). CDR1 and CDR2 (germline): SGHTA, FQGNSA. The CDR3 has 15 residues. The V and J ends lost 4 bases and 5 bases respectively, with 12 bases between them. CDR3 sequence reads: CASSYRSRDNSPLHF. CDR3 sequence (DNA): TGTGCCAGCAGCTACAGGTCTAGGGATAATTCACCCCTCCACTTT.

The gene calls are TRBV19 and TRBJ1-1; a weak D match, TRBD1 (5 bases). The germline V gene encodes CDR1 LNHDA and CDR2 SQIVND (reference sequence). V was shortened by 4 bases and J by 5 bases, with 14 bases between the two germline ends. The CDR3 sequence is 14 residues long. CDR3 region: CASSNTGRDTEAFF. The CDR3 coding sequence is TGTGCCAGTAGTAACACAGGACGGGATACTGAAGCTTTCTTT.

This clone showed up just once. This chain connects TRBV3-1 (or the pseudogene TRBV3-2) to TRBJ2-7; tentative D call: TRBD1 (6 bases). The CDR3 is 17 amino acids. Trimming shortened V by 0 bases and J by 0 bases, and 15 bases separated the two germline ends. Germline CDR1 LGHDT, CDR2 YNNKEL (reference sequence). The DNA for the CDR3 is TGTGCCAGCAGCCAAGAACCAACCGGGACACACTCCTACGAGCAGTACTTC. Its protein product is CASSQEPTGTHSYEQYF.

This clone has only one observation. The chain is built from TRBV2 and TRBJ1-5; D may be TRBD1 (5 bases). CDR1 is SNHLY, CDR2 FYNNEI, per germline. The CDR3 spans 17 residues. Trimming stripped 7 bases from V and 3 bases from J, with 22 bases between. CDR3 nucleotides: TGTGCCAGCACCCGGGGCCAGCTGGGAGGGCTCAATCAGCCCCAGCATTTT. This codes for CASTRGQLGGLNQPQHF.

The chain has TRBV11-2 and TRBJ2-2, with D perhaps matching TRBD1 or TRBD2 (5 bases each). This CDR3 has 13 amino acids. The V gene's germline CDR1 is SGHAT and CDR2 FQNNGV. Trimming pared 1 base from V and 6 bases from J, leaving 6 bases between. The CDR3 reads CASSLGGAGELFF. The CDR3 DNA is TGTGCCAGCAGCTTAGGAGGGGCCGGGGAGCTGTTTTTT.